Below, 32 T cell receptor beta chains from the same sample are listed, as sequenced in a study of cytomegalovirus exposure and HLA in healthy donors (dated by TCRdb to about 2017). Library creation used the immunoSEQ multiplex PCR assay. For the multiplex PCR, a mixture combining 60 forward primers for TCR Vbeta segments and 13 reverse primers for TCR Jbeta segments was used. This immuneACCESS table, as held by TCRdb, lists in-frame sequences with V and J called but not all clones. Of the missing ones, under half trace to an unresolved V gene in checked studies; the others have no known cause. Counted in this sample were about 95,000 clones; about two thirds of them appeared once. About 16% of the sample is held by the ten biggest clonotypes. Sequenced sample: PBMCs. Receptors were obtained from a woman between 45 and 60 years old in good health and CMV-seropositive.

The gene calls are TRBV28 and TRBJ2-7; 8 bases are shared with TRBD2. Germline V CDR1 and CDR2: MDHEN, SYDVKM. V lost 3 bases, J lost 2 bases, and 6 bases stayed unmatched. CDR3 length: 15 amino acids. The CDR3: CASSFGGVNAYEQYF. DNA for the CDR3: TGTGCCAGCAGTTTCGGGGGGGTAAACGCCTACGAGCAGTACTTC.

The chain joins TRBV27 to TRBJ2-7, with 7 bases that match TRBD2. Trimming cost V 8 bases and J 5 bases; bases outside gene matches: 9. CDR1 MNHEY and CDR2 SMNVEV come from the germline V gene (reference sequence). This CDR3 is built from 13 residues. The CDR3: CASGYSGTNEQYF. Written as DNA, the CDR3 is TGTGCCAGCGGCTACTCCGGGACTAACGAGCAGTACTTC.

The genes are TRBV10-3 and TRBJ1-1; 7 bases match TRBD1. Germline values: CDR1 ENHRY, CDR2 SYGVKD. CDR3 size: 17 residues. The V gene end was trimmed by 2 bases and the J gene end by 5 bases; junction bases not matched to a gene: 14. CDR3 in DNA: TGTGCCATCAGTGAGGACGGGGACAGTCGGGGGGGGACTGAAGCTTTCTTT. It yields the protein CAISEDGDSRGGTEAFF.

This chain connects TRBV6-6 to TRBJ1-1; TRBD1 matches 9 bases. The CDR3 loop spans 14 amino acids. Germline V gives CDR1 MNHNY, CDR2 SVGAGI (reference sequence). V gave up 4 bases and J gave up 4 bases; unmatched junction bases: 4. The CDR3 sequence is CASSSRTGATEAFF. In DNA, the CDR3 is TGTGCCAGCAGTTCCCGGACAGGGGCCACTGAAGCTTTCTTT.

The V and J genes are TRBV29-1 and TRBJ2-2; 10 bases match TRBD1. Trimming removed 7 bases from V and 5 bases from J; junction bases left unmatched: 13. The germline V gene encodes CDR1 SQVTM and CDR2 ANQGSEA. The CDR3 contains 16 residues. The CDR3 loop is CSALNWGQGRTGELFF. CDR3 nucleotide sequence: TGCAGCGCCTTGAATTGGGGACAGGGGCGGACCGGGGAGCTGTTTTTT.

V gene TRBV20-1 combines with J gene TRBJ2-3, with D hard to call. Per germline, CDR1 DFQATT and CDR2 SNEGSKA (reference sequence). The CDR3 has 11 residues. Between the trimmed V and J ends, which lost 7 bases and 2 bases, there was a span of 7 bases. CDR3 in DNA: TGCAGTGTCGTCCCCACAGATACGCAGTATTTT. Translation gives CSVVPTDTQYF.

V is TRBV28 and J is TRBJ2-7; 9 bases align to TRBD1. After removal of 2 bases from V and 2 bases from J, the junction contained 4 bases not matched to a gene. This CDR3 contains 15 residues. In germline, CDR1 is MDHEN, CDR2 SYDVKM. CDR3: CASSLRRTGAYEQYF. The CDR3 DNA follows: TGTGCCAGCAGTTTACGTAGGACAGGGGCCTACGAGCAGTACTTC.

The chain is built from TRBV2 and TRBJ1-6; 7 positions match TRBD1. Germline-derived CDR1 and CDR2 are SNHLY and FYNNEI. The length of the CDR3 is 13 residues. Losses at the gene ends were 10 bases for V and 6 bases for J; bases not matched to a gene: 6. The CDR3 spells CAIGQALNSPLHF. CDR3 coding DNA: TGTGCCATAGGACAGGCCCTTAATTCACCCCTCCACTTT.

The V and J genes are TRBV4-1 and TRBJ1-3; D is perhaps TRBD1 (5 bases). CDR3 length equals 14 residues. In germline, CDR1 is MGHRA, CDR2 YSYEKL. V shed 2 bases and J shed 5 bases, with 10 bases lying between them. Here the CDR3 reads CASSQLYRRNTIYF. CDR3 sequence (DNA): TGCGCCAGCAGCCAACTGTACAGGAGAAACACCATATATTTT.

This clone was picked up one time. V usage is TRBV15 and J usage is TRBJ2-6; D remains ambiguous. CDR1 is LNHNV and CDR2 is YYDKDF in the germline V gene (reference sequence). The V and J ends lost 1 base and 1 base respectively, with 11 bases between them. The CDR3 has 17 residues. The CDR3: CATSRAAAVSGANVLTF. The DNA of the CDR3 is TGTGCCACCAGCAGAGCGGCGGCGGTGTCTGGGGCCAACGTCCTGACTTTC.

This chain connects TRBV19 to TRBJ1-2, with a tentative D call TRBD1 (6 bases). The germline gives CDR1 LNHDA, CDR2 SQIVND (reference sequence). V was trimmed by 6 bases and J by 4 bases, leaving 12 bases between them. The CDR3 runs to 13 residues. The CDR3 DNA reads TGTGCCAGTAGACCAACAGGGTTCTATGGCTACACCTTC. Protein product: CASRPTGFYGYTF.

This chain uses TRBV7-9 with TRBJ1-1, with 7 bases aligning to TRBD1. CDR1 and CDR2 from the germline V gene are SEHNR and FQNEAQ (reference sequence). The CDR3 has 15 residues. J was trimmed by 0 bases and V by 3 bases; bases with no gene match: 4. The CDR3 DNA reads as TGTGCCAGCAGCTTGACAGGGCCAATGAACACTGAAGCTTTCTTT. This encodes CASSLTGPMNTEAFF.

This clone was counted only a few times. The chain recombines TRBV2 with TRBJ2-7; 10 bases align to TRBD2. V was pared by 6 bases and J by 7 bases, with 15 bases of the junction left unmatched. The V gene's germline CDR1 is SNHLY and CDR2 FYNNEI. The CDR3 runs 16 residues. CDR3 bases: TGTGCCAGCAGCGTCCCCCTAGCGGGAGAACCGGATGAGCAGTACTTC. Protein product: CASSVPLAGEPDEQYF. Full variable domain (remainder filled in from reference TRBV2 and TRBJ2-7): EPEVTQTPSHQVTQMGQEVILRCVPISNHLYFYWYRQILGQKVEFLVSFYNNEISEKSEIFDDQFSVERPDGSNFTLKIRSTKLEDSAMYFCASSVPLAGEPDEQYFGPGTRLTVT.

The rearrangement uses TRBV25-1 and TRBJ2-7, with D perhaps TRBD2 (6 bases). Germline lookup yields CDR1 MGHDK and CDR2 SYGVNS. CDR3 length: 17 residues. Trimming took 4 bases from V and 0 from J, leaving 19 bases between them. The CDR3 DNA is TGTGCCAGCAGTGGCCATGGGTCACAGGACTACTCCTACGAGCAGTACTTC. It codes for CASSGHGSQDYSYEQYF.

The CDR3 coding sequence is TGTGCCAGCAGCTCTGCAGGGACAGACTACGAGCAGTACTTC. It encodes CASSSAGTDYEQYF. The chain is built from TRBV5-6 and TRBJ2-7; 7 bases line up with TRBD1. CDR1 and CDR2 (germline): SGHDT, YYEEEE. The CDR3 is 14 residues long. V lost 3 bases, J lost 3 bases, and 6 bases stayed unmatched.

The J gene is TRBJ2-7, the V gene TRBV5-1; 9 bases map to TRBD1. CDR1 and CDR2 from the germline V gene are SGHRS and YFSETQ. V gave up 1 base and J gave up 3 bases; unmatched junction bases: 5. This CDR3 spans 15 amino acids. For the CDR3, the DNA is TGCGCCAGCAGCTTGTTCGGGACAGGGAACTACGAGCAGTACTTC. This encodes CASSLFGTGNYEQYF.

The V gene is TRBV28, the J gene TRBJ1-2, with D unresolved. V shed 3 bases and J shed 9 bases, with 14 bases lying between them. CDR1 and CDR2 (germline): MDHEN, SYDVKM. This CDR3 region has 13 residues. The chain's CDR3 is CASSFLTLLSYTF. In DNA, the CDR3 is TGTGCCAGCAGTTTCCTTACATTGTTGAGCTACACCTTC.

The chain combines TRBV28 with TRBJ1-2, with TRBD1 as a possible D gene (5 bases). The CDR3 is made up of 14 amino acids. With 5 bases removed from V and 4 bases from J, the gap between germline ends came to 14 bases. The germline gives CDR1 MDHEN, CDR2 SYDVKM. The CDR3 sequence: CASSQGDGRYGYTF. Written as DNA, the CDR3 is TGTGCCAGCAGTCAGGGTGACGGGCGCTATGGCTACACCTTC.

V gene TRBV2 combines with J gene TRBJ2-3, with 7 bases lining up with TRBD1. The V and J ends lost 6 bases and 2 bases, in that order; junction bases with no gene match: 2. The CDR3 sequence is 13 residues long. Germline lookup yields CDR1 SNHLY and CDR2 FYNNEI. The CDR3 is CASRDRATDTQYF. In DNA form, the CDR3 reads TGTGCCAGCAGAGACAGGGCCACAGATACGCAGTATTTT. The variable domain in full, with the rest retrieved from reference TRBV2 and TRBJ2-3, is EPEVTQTPSHQVTQMGQEVILRCVPISNHLYFYWYRQILGQKVEFLVSFYNNEISEKSEIFDDQFSVERPDGSNFTLKIRSTKLEDSAMYFCASRDRATDTQYFGPGTRLTVL.

The CDR3 DNA sequence: TGTGCCAGCACCCTCGGAGGGTGGAGCACTGAAGCTTTCTTT. Encoded protein: CASTLGGWSTEAFF. The genes are TRBV27 and TRBJ1-1; D remains unclear. Deletions cut 7 bases from V and 4 bases from J, with 16 bases between. The CDR3 is 14 residues long. CDR1 and CDR2 (germline): MNHEY, SMNVEV (reference sequence).

The rearrangement joins TRBV9 to TRBJ1-2; D remains unclear. Trimming took 4 bases from V and 5 from J, leaving 12 bases between them. The CDR3 is 13 amino acids. CDR1 SGDLS and CDR2 YYNGEE come from the germline V gene. CDR3 sequence: CASSSSVLYGYTF. CDR3 nucleotide sequence: TGTGCCAGCAGCTCAAGCGTATTATATGGCTACACCTTC.

There are a few counts of this clone. The chain combines TRBV10-1 with TRBJ1-1, with D unresolved. CDR1 and CDR2 from the germline V gene are WNHNN and SYGVQD (reference sequence). This CDR3 spans 13 amino acids. Between the trimmed V and J ends, which lost 10 bases and 3 bases, there was a span of 15 bases. The CDR3: CATRRVPHTEAFF. The CDR3 DNA reads TGCGCCACCCGGAGGGTGCCCCACACTGAAGCTTTCTTT.

The gene calls are TRBV7-9 and TRBJ1-3, with a possible D match to TRBD1 (6 bases). V was pared by 0 bases and J by 5 bases, with 8 bases between. Germline V lookup: CDR1 SEHNR, CDR2 FQNEAQ (reference sequence). The CDR3 spans 14 residues. The CDR3 bases are TGTGCCAGCAGCTTAGCGACAGGACGAAACACCATATATTTT. This gives the protein CASSLATGRNTIYF.

This clone was observed a handful of times. V gene TRBV28 combines with J gene TRBJ1-2, with 7 positions matching TRBD1. V lost 6 bases and J lost 2; bases outside the gene matches: 12. The germline CDR1 and CDR2 sequences are MDHEN and SYDVKM. The CDR3 totals 16 residues. CDR3 loop: CASSPLQGILNYGYTF. In nucleotides, the CDR3 is TGTGCCAGCAGCCCGCTACAGGGGATCCTCAACTATGGCTACACCTTC.

The chain couples TRBV18 to TRBJ2-3; D is perhaps TRBD2 (6 bases). CDR1 is KGHSH and CDR2 is LQKENI in the germline V gene. Trimming took off 2 bases at V and 0 bases at J, with 12 bases between the two ends. The CDR3 is made up of 16 amino acids. CDR3 amino acids: CASSPLASGSTDTQYF. The CDR3 DNA is TGTGCCAGCTCACCATTGGCCAGCGGGAGCACAGATACGCAGTATTTT.

This sequence joins TRBV5-1 and TRBJ2-1; 12 nucleotides match TRBD2. The CDR3 runs to 17 residues. CDR1 and CDR2 (germline): SGHRS, YFSETQ. Losses at the gene ends were 4 bases for V and 8 bases for J; bases not matched to a gene: 13. The CDR3 coding sequence is TGCGCCAGCAGCCTGAGGACTAGCGGGACTGGGAATCATGAGCAGTTCTTC. Protein product: CASSLRTSGTGNHEQFF.

The chain joins TRBV7-8 to TRBJ1-1, with D hard to call. The germline CDR1 and CDR2 sequences are SGHVS and FQNEAQ. V gave up 5 bases and J gave up 4 bases, with 8 bases separating them. This CDR3 is built from 12 residues. The CDR3 region is CASSPPGTEAFF. CDR3 in DNA: TGTGCCAGCAGCCCCCCCGGCACTGAAGCTTTCTTT.

This chain's CDR3 is CASSQARGLAGAEVEQYF. The CDR3 DNA follows: TGCGCCAGCAGCCAAGCGCGGGGACTAGCGGGGGCCGAGGTCGAGCAGTACTTC. The rearrangement joins TRBV4-1 to TRBJ2-7; TRBD2 agrees at 14 bases. J gave up 6 bases and V 1 base, and 11 bases lay outside the gene matches. There are 18 residues in the CDR3. Germline CDR1 reads MGHRA; CDR2 reads YSYEKL.

The rearrangement uses TRBV5-1 and TRBJ2-1, with 9 nucleotides matching TRBD1. Germline CDR1 and CDR2: SGHRS and YFSETQ. The V and J ends lost 4 bases and 5 bases, in that order; junction bases with no gene match: 13. The CDR3 is made up of 17 amino acids. This CDR3 is CASSTQWGTGRDNEQFF. CDR3 DNA: TGCGCCAGCAGCACCCAATGGGGGACAGGGAGGGACAATGAGCAGTTCTTC.

The chain carries TRBV11-2 and TRBJ2-3; D not certain. CDR3 length: 14 residues. Trimming stripped 0 bases from V and 1 base from J, with 5 bases between. From germline, CDR1 is SGHAT and CDR2 FQNNGV. CDR3: CASSLDPGTDTQYF. DNA for the CDR3: TGTGCCAGCAGCTTAGATCCAGGCACAGATACGCAGTATTTT.

This clone was observed a handful of times. The rearrangement joins TRBV28 to TRBJ1-5; perhaps TRBD1 as D (6 bases). Trimming stripped 1 base from V and 6 bases from J, with 10 bases between. The CDR3 consists of 14 residues. Germline CDR1 and CDR2: MDHEN and SYDVKM. This CDR3 reads CASSLSGAVQPQHF. The CDR3 DNA follows: TGTGCCAGCAGTTTATCAGGGGCGGTTCAGCCCCAGCATTTT.

The gene calls are TRBV30 and TRBJ1-1, with D hard to call. The CDR3 covers 17 residues. Germline CDR1 reads GTSNPN; CDR2 reads SVGIG (reference sequence). V lost 0 bases, J lost 1 base, and 18 bases lay in between. For the CDR3, the DNA is TGTGCCTGGAGTGTAACGAGAGGGCCGCTTGGGAACACTGAAGCTTTCTTT. This encodes CAWSVTRGPLGNTEAFF.